The clone carrying this TCR beta chain was seen more than once but under ten times. Authors' processing steps: Using reference gene primer amplification, nucleated cell counts were estimated. The assay was immunoSEQ multiplex PCR, and TCRdb's table has in-frame clones only and misses some. That table is the source of V, J and clone size, and D and trimming were worked out from the DNA. Of a few hundred thousand clones detected, about 90% appear once; the ten largest clones hold around 5.8%. V lost 2 bases, J lost 14 bases, and 4 bases lay in between. The CDR3 spans 10 residues. CDR1 is MNHNS and CDR2 is SASEGT in the germline V gene. The data originate from a study of blood T cell repertoires in COVID-19. Study-wide context: Acute-phase and convalescent COVID-19 samples originated in the United States, Italy and Spain.

One Seattle source followed patients from active infection through their disease course. Material: peripheral blood. The clonotype was recovered from a woman between 45 and 60 years old with COVID-19, enrolled during active disease. This chain joins TRBV6-1 and TRBJ1-6; D not resolved. As DNA, the CDR3 is TGTGCCAGCAGTGAACTCTCCCTCCACTTT. It yields the protein CASSELSLHF.